Given below is one TCR beta chain in context. This clonotype was found a few times. No antigen is known for it. Base qualities were left out, and no much larger clone turns up one base away. These data are taken from a study of T-cell reconstitution after alpha-beta-depleted transplantation in children listed by TCRdb under 2016. Background on the whole study: T-cell immune reconstitution after TCRalphabeta/CD19-depleted allogeneic hematopoietic cell transplantation in children was quantitatively tracked in the study by means of TCR repertoire profiling. Summary of the overall study and its limitations: In some patients, the high TCRbeta diversity seen at day 60 was put down to recipient T cells and intrathymic progenitors that had survived conditioning. Over subsequent months, a decline in hyperexpanded clone frequencies was noted, and after one year, T-cell counts and TCRbeta diversity were mostly ascribed to newly produced T cells. Apparently early alphabetaT-cell count recovery about two months after transplant reportedly relied on only several hundred rapidly expanded clones derived from non-depleted graft cells.

Library creation used PCR. TCRdb records Illumina HiSeq 2500 as the sequencer. TCR libraries were prepared with molecular barcoding, using unique molecular identifiers to normalize TCRbeta repertoire quantification. In TCRdb, the public reads were trimmed at Q25 with fastp and aligned with MiXCR, with productive beta chains retained. Rows are combined by CDR3 protein, so each entry shows the most common genes and DNA. The sample table records 500,000 to 750,000 distinct CDR3 sequences; 10% to 15% of these occur just once. Roughly 2.3% of the sample is held by the ten biggest clonotypes. CDR1 and CDR2 (SGHTA, FQGTGA) derive from the germline V gene. From its cysteine to its phenylalanine, the CDR3 spans 15 amino acids. The DNA shown is the 45-base CDR3, in frame from base 1. V drops 3 bases and J drops 9 bases, leaving 18 bases in between. Explained via the paper, the treatment or condition label denotes: allogeneic hematopoietic cell transplantation with graft depleted of TCRalphabeta T cells and CD19 B cells. The children who served as transplant recipients had been given grafts of TCRalphabeta/CD19-depleted allogeneic hematopoietic cells.

Here the sequenced sample was PBMCs, mostly from graft donor cells, taken 360 days after TCRalphabeta/CD19-depleted stem cell transplant. Recombination linked TRBV7-3 to TRBJ2-1; D gene: possibly TRBD2, on 6 matching bases. The sequence was obtained from a male patient between 5 and 17 years old who had a stem cell transplant for acute myeloid leukemia, so the T cells may come from the graft donor. This receptor has the CDR3 CASSLKTSGGGEQFF. The sequence in DNA is TGTGCCAGCAGCTTGAAGACTAGTGGGGGTGGTGAGCAGTTCTTC.